The 3 T cell receptor beta chains presented below share a single source sample, sequenced in a study of blood T cell repertoires in COVID-19. Measured with immunoSEQ multiplex PCR; TCRdb has only the in-frame clones, and not every one. The top ten hold approximately 15% of the sample, which has about 80,000 clones, about 72% seen once. The sample was peripheral blood. The receptors come from a man in his 70s with active or convalescent COVID-19.

V and J are TRBV28 and TRBJ2-3; TRBD2 aligns across 10 bases. Trimming removed 7 bases from V and 9 bases from J; junction bases left unmatched: 16. Germline V gives CDR1 MDHEN, CDR2 SYDVKM. The CDR3 totals 16 residues. The CDR3 protein is CASTISGGPPGETQYF. The CDR3 DNA reads as TGTGCCAGCACCATTAGCGGGGGGCCCCCGGGGGAGACGCAGTATTTT.

V is TRBV11-3 and J is TRBJ2-7, with D possibly TRBD1 on 6 matching bases. Germline-derived CDR1 and CDR2 are SGHNT and YENEEA. V was cut by 6 bases and J by 5 bases, with 14 bases left in between. The length of the CDR3 is 13 residues. As DNA, the CDR3 is TGTGCCAGCAGGCGTACAGGGTCCGACGAGCAGTACTTC. Its translation is CASRRTGSDEQYF. Complete variable domain (other parts from reference TRBV11-3 and TRBJ2-7): EAGVVQSPRYKIIEKKQPVAFWCNPISGHNTLYWYLQNLGQGPELLIRYENEEAVDDSQLPKDRFSAERLKGVDSTLKIQPAELGDSAVYLCASRRTGSDEQYFGPGTRLTVT.

The V call is TRBV27, the J call TRBJ1-1, with a possible D match to TRBD1 (5 bases). The CDR3 has 15 amino acids. V was pared by 5 bases and J by 1 base, with 14 bases between. Germline CDR1 MNHEY, CDR2 SMNVEV (reference sequence). CDR3: CASSNRQNWNTEAFF. CDR3 in DNA: TGTGCCAGCAGTAACAGACAGAACTGGAACACTGAAGCTTTCTTT.